The 23 T cell receptor beta chains listed next were all sequenced from one sample in a study of a mutant IDH1 vaccine in newly diagnosed glioma (dated by TCRdb to the early 2020s). The library was made by the immunoSEQ multiplex PCR assay. TCRdb's version of the immuneACCESS table is confined to in-frame rearrangements and falls short of the full clone set. An unresolved V gene accounts for under half of the shortfall where checked; the remainder is of unknown origin. This sample comprises more than 60,000 clones, about 74% of them detected only once. Clones ranked in the top ten supply 4.7% of the sample. These receptors have no identified antigens. The sample's time point label, in plain terms: week 35, safety follow-up. Each vaccine dose, consisting of 300 ug of a 20-mer mutant IDH1 peptide in Montanide, was administered subcutaneously with topical imiquimod. The sequencing here drew on PBMCs, taken from a glioma patient whose treatment included an IDH1 peptide vaccine. All receptors come from a man between 45 and 60 years old with glioma.

CDR3 loop: CASSTGTGGSPLHF. CDR3 sequence (DNA): TGTGCCAGCAGTACCGGGACCGGCGGGTCACCCCTCCACTTT. The V and J genes are TRBV6-5 and TRBJ1-6; D is perhaps TRBD1 (5 bases). Trimming cost V 5 bases and J 10 bases, with 15 bases left between them. This CDR3 has 14 amino acids. Per the germline V gene, CDR1 is MNHEY and CDR2 is SVGAGI.

The chain uses TRBV9 and TRBJ1-1; no reliable D call. Trimming removed 0 bases at V and 5 bases at J, with 14 bases between. The CDR3 covers 15 residues. Germline V gene sequence: CDR1 SGDLS, CDR2 YYNGEE. CDR3 region: CASSVDWAMGTEAFF. DNA for the CDR3: TGTGCCAGCAGCGTAGACTGGGCAATGGGTACTGAAGCTTTCTTT.

The chain joins TRBV29-1 to TRBJ2-7; TRBD2 might be the D (6 bases). Germline CDR1 is SQVTM and CDR2 is ANQGSEA. Trimming shortened V by 7 bases and J by 2 bases, and 12 bases separated the two germline ends. This CDR3 has 12 amino acids. DNA for the CDR3: TGCAGCGCCGGAGGGACCGCCTACGAGCAGTACTTC. Its translation: CSAGGTAYEQYF.

The CDR3 sequence is CASSEVGGSSYNSPLHF. The DNA of the CDR3 is TGTGCCAGCAGTGAAGTGGGCGGGAGCTCCTATAATTCACCCCTCCACTTT. The rearrangement joins TRBV6-1 to TRBJ1-6; D ambiguous. Germline V lookup: CDR1 MNHNS, CDR2 SASEGT. The CDR3 totals 17 residues. V shed 1 base and J shed 0 bases, with 10 bases lying between them.

The V and J genes are TRBV6-5 and TRBJ1-4; D ambiguous. CDR3 length: 16 amino acids. The V and J ends lost 0 bases and 0 bases respectively, with 8 bases between them. Germline V CDR1 and CDR2: MNHEY, SVGAGI. DNA of the CDR3: TGTGCCAGCAGTTACTCGATGCGGGCAACTAATGAAAAACTGTTTTTT. It is translated as CASSYSMRATNEKLFF.

This clone occurred a few times. The chain joins TRBV30 to TRBJ1-2, with 10 bases matching TRBD1. This CDR3 is built from 15 residues. Looked up from germline, CDR1 is GTSNPN and CDR2 is SVGIG (reference sequence). Trimming removed 0 bases from V and 4 bases from J; junction bases left unmatched: 5. CDR3 sequence reads: CAWSVGTGVPYGYTF. The CDR3 DNA is TGTGCCTGGAGTGTAGGGACAGGGGTCCCCTATGGCTACACCTTC.

The chain employs TRBV30 and TRBJ2-7; 8 bases line up with TRBD1. V was pared by 2 bases and J by 2 bases, with 8 bases of the junction left unmatched. The CDR3 is made up of 15 amino acids. Germline lookup yields CDR1 GTSNPN and CDR2 SVGIG (reference sequence). The DNA of the CDR3 is TGTGCCTGGAGTAGGTCGGGACAGGACACCTACGAGCAGTACTTC. Its protein product is CAWSRSGQDTYEQYF.

This rearrangement joins TRBV2 to TRBJ2-2; 8 bases are a match to TRBD1. Trimming cost V 3 bases and J 1 base; bases outside gene matches: 4. This CDR3 contains 16 residues. Germline-derived CDR1 and CDR2 are SNHLY and FYNNEI. This CDR3 is CASSDQGTGNTGELFF. The CDR3 DNA follows: TGTGCCAGCAGTGATCAGGGGACAGGGAACACCGGGGAGCTGTTTTTT.

V and J are TRBV27 and TRBJ2-7; the D gene is possibly TRBD2 (5 bases). Germline CDR1 reads MNHEY; CDR2 reads SMNVEV (reference sequence). Trimming left V 7 bases short and J 0 bases short, with 19 bases between. The CDR3 spans 16 residues. CDR3 in amino acids: CASTSYYGDFSYEQYF. The DNA of the CDR3 is TGTGCCAGCACTTCGTACTACGGGGATTTCTCCTACGAGCAGTACTTC.

This clone was seen just once. V usage is TRBV5-6 and J usage is TRBJ2-7; D is ambiguous. This CDR3 is 13 amino acids long. The V gene lost 0 bases and the J gene lost 0 bases, with 4 bases spanning the gap. Germline CDR1 SGHDT, CDR2 YYEEEE. The CDR3 here is CASSLVVSYEQYF. For the CDR3, the DNA is TGTGCCAGCAGCTTGGTTGTCTCCTACGAGCAGTACTTC.

This clone occurred a few times. V and J are TRBV12-5 and TRBJ1-2; D unresolved. CDR1 is LGHNT and CDR2 is FRNRAP in the germline V gene. The V end was cut by 8 bases, the J end by 1 base, with 8 bases between. The CDR3 sequence is 12 residues long. The CDR3 loop is CASSASNYGYTF. The CDR3 coding sequence is TGTGCTAGTTCCGCCAGTAACTATGGCTACACCTTC.

The V gene is TRBV27, the J gene TRBJ1-5; D gene ambiguous. Germline V gives CDR1 MNHEY, CDR2 SMNVEV (reference sequence). The CDR3 extends over 13 amino acids. Trimming cost V 5 bases and J 6 bases, with 11 bases left between them. The CDR3 sequence: CASSPYPPQPQHF. CDR3 DNA: TGTGCCAGCAGTCCCTACCCCCCTCAGCCCCAGCATTTT.

The chain uses TRBV7-2 and TRBJ1-4, with TRBD1 matching over 7 bases. V shed 5 bases, J shed 4 bases, and the junction held 1 base outside the gene matches. This CDR3 has 13 residues. Looked up from germline, CDR1 is SGHTA and CDR2 is FQGNSA. DNA of the CDR3: TGTGCCAGCAGCGGGACAGATAATGAAAAACTGTTTTTT. As protein: CASSGTDNEKLFF.

The rearrangement uses TRBV5-1 and TRBJ1-1; 8 bases agree with TRBD1. V dropped 5 bases and J dropped 4; count of bases not matched to a gene: 13. This CDR3 region has 16 residues. Per germline, CDR1 SGHRS and CDR2 YFSETQ. CDR3 nucleotides: TGCGCCAGCAGATTCGGGACAGGCGGATTTAGCACTGAAGCTTTCTTT. Translating it yields CASRFGTGGFSTEAFF.

This clone has only a few counts. The V call is TRBV10-3, the J call TRBJ2-7, with 7 bases aligning to TRBD1. CDR3 length equals 12 residues. V lost 4 bases, J lost 6 bases, and 3 bases stayed unmatched. Per germline, CDR1 ENHRY and CDR2 SYGVKD. CDR3 amino acids: CAISGQGAEQYF. DNA of the CDR3: TGTGCCATCAGTGGACAGGGTGCCGAGCAGTACTTC.

The rearrangement joins TRBV29-1 to TRBJ2-7; 10 bases line up with TRBD1. V was pared by 2 bases and J by 4 bases, with 11 bases of the junction left unmatched. Germline CDR1 is SQVTM and CDR2 is ANQGSEA. The CDR3 is made up of 16 amino acids. The CDR3 loop is CSVELGSGQGWYEQYF. For the CDR3, the DNA is TGCAGCGTTGAATTGGGGTCGGGACAGGGGTGGTACGAGCAGTACTTC.

The V and J genes are TRBV7-9 and TRBJ2-7; possible D gene TRBD2, 6 bases. V shed 2 bases and J shed 1 base, with 9 bases lying between them. CDR3 length: 14 amino acids. Germline lookup yields CDR1 SEHNR and CDR2 FQNEAQ (reference sequence). This CDR3 is CASSLSGRSYEQYF. CDR3 coding DNA: TGTGCCAGCAGCTTATCAGGGAGGTCCTACGAGCAGTACTTC.

In this sample, this clone turned up a few times. The rearrangement links TRBV19 to TRBJ1-1, with D possibly matching TRBD1 (6 bases). Looked up from germline, CDR1 is LNHDA and CDR2 is SQIVND (reference sequence). The CDR3 extends over 13 amino acids. Trimming shortened V by 8 bases and J by 4 bases, and 14 bases separated the two germline ends. CDR3 sequence reads: CASGQTSPTEAFF. CDR3 DNA: TGTGCCAGTGGACAGACTTCTCCCACTGAAGCTTTCTTT.

About this clone itself: Additional DNA sequences in this sample encode the identical CDR3. J is TRBJ2-7 and V is TRBV7-2, with D uncertain. The V end was cut by 5 bases, the J end by 0 bases, with 11 bases between. This CDR3 comprises 14 residues. In germline, CDR1 is SGHTA, CDR2 FQGNSA. CDR3 loop: CASSPRGASYEQYF. The CDR3 bases are TGTGCCAGCAGCCCTCGTGGAGCCTCCTACGAGCAGTACTTC.

The chain carries TRBV7-9 and TRBJ2-2; TRBD1 agrees at 8 bases. The trim removed 3 bases at V and 6 bases at J, leaving 3 bases unmatched. This CDR3 contains 14 residues. Germline loops: CDR1 SEHNR, CDR2 FQNEAQ (reference sequence). The DNA for the CDR3 is TGTGCCAGCAGCTTGGACAGGGAGGCCGGGGAGCTGTTTTTT. Amino acid sequence: CASSLDREAGELFF.

The rearrangement uses TRBV13 and TRBJ2-5; D might be TRBD2 (5 bases). The CDR3 is 13 residues long. Per the germline V gene, CDR1 is PRHDT and CDR2 is FYEKMQ (reference sequence). Trimming pared 2 bases from V and 5 bases from J, leaving 9 bases between. The CDR3 region is CASSLPPGETQYF. The CDR3 DNA reads TGTGCCAGCAGCTTACCCCCGGGGGAGACCCAGTACTTC. The entire variable domain, with the rest obtained from reference TRBV13 and TRBJ2-5, is as follows: AAGVIQSPRHLIKEKRETATLKCYPIPRHDTVYWYQQGPGQDPQFLISFYEKMQSDKGSIPDRFSAQQFSDYHSELNMSSLELGDSALYFCASSLPPGETQYFGPGTRLLVL.

The rearrangement joins TRBV27 to TRBJ2-7, with TRBD2 matching 8 bases. This CDR3 spans 16 amino acids. V was clipped by 4 bases and J by 4 bases; unmatched bases: 12. In germline, CDR1 is MNHEY, CDR2 SMNVEV (reference sequence). The CDR3 here is CASSSRVAGTLYEQYF. In DNA form, the CDR3 reads TGTGCCAGCAGTTCCCGGGTAGCGGGGACACTGTACGAGCAGTACTTC.

The genes are TRBV9 and TRBJ1-4; tentative D call: TRBD1 (6 bases). Trimming took 4 bases from V and 8 from J, leaving 15 bases between them. Germline V lookup: CDR1 SGDLS, CDR2 YYNGEE. CDR3 length equals 14 residues. In nucleotides, the CDR3 is TGTGCCAGCAGCCTGGGGGCAGGGTACGAAAAACTGTTTTTT. This gives the protein CASSLGAGYEKLFF. Together with reference TRBV9 and TRBJ1-4, the CDR3 gives the full variable domain: DSGVTQTPKHLITATGQRVTLRCSPRSGDLSVYWYQQSLDQGLQFLIQYYNGEERAKGNILERFSAQQFPDLHSELNLSSLELGDSALYFCASSLGAGYEKLFFGSGTQLSVL.